This is a list of T cell receptor beta chains from one sample in a study of PD-1 blockade in classical Hodgkin lymphoma. Here immunoSEQ multiplex PCR was the method, and the copy in TCRdb shows in-frame clones only, minus some. The sample has around 99,000 clones; roughly 81% are singletons. The starting material was peripheral blood mononuclear cells (PBMCs), obtained before the second cycle of nivolumab. The receptors originated from a human donor with classical Hodgkin lymphoma. CDR3s include the opening cysteine and the closing phenylalanine or tryptophan. Each record gives: clone size, V gene, J gene, D gene, CDR3 DNA, CDR3 protein. D genes are given only for firm matches. Size is stated for part of the rows, as once, few or many counts, or as a class when the clone is expanded.

NA	TRBV19	TRBJ2-3	TRBD1	TGTGCCAGTAGTAAGCCCGGGACAGGGGTCACAGATACGCAGTATTTT	CASSKPGTGVTDTQYF
NA	TRBV28	TRBJ2-2	TRBD1	TGTGCCAGCAGTTTAGGGGTGGGACAGGGTTCTTTCGGGAACACCGGGGAGCTGTTTTTT	CASSLGVGQGSFGNTGELFF
NA	TRBV7-8	TRBJ2-1	NA	TGTGCCAGCAGCTTAGGAGGGACCACGAATGAGCAGTTCTTC	CASSLGGTTNEQFF
NA	TRBV15	TRBJ2-4	NA	TGTGCCACCAGCAGAGATGCTGGAGCCAAAAACATTCAGTACTTC	CATSRDAGAKNIQYF
NA	TRBV11-1	TRBJ2-3	TRBD2	TGTGCCAGCAGCTTTGAGAAAGCGGGAGGGAGCACAGATACGCAGTATTTT	CASSFEKAGGSTDTQYF
NA	TRBV27	TRBJ1-4	NA	TGTGCCAGCAGTCCCGCCCCCGGCCGAAAACTGTTTTTT	CASSPAPGRKLFF
NA	TRBV6-4	TRBJ1-4	TRBD1	TGTGCCAGCAGATCTGGACAGGGTTCTAATGAAAAACTGTTTTTT	CASRSGQGSNEKLFF
NA	TRBV6-4	TRBJ2-7	NA	TGTGCCAGCAGGACCTGGCACTTATACGAGCAGTACTTC	CASRTWHLYEQYF
NA	TRBV19	TRBJ1-1	NA	TGTGCCAGTGAGAGGGGGAGGGACACTGAAGCTTTCTTT	CASERGRDTEAFF
NA	TRBV29-1	TRBJ2-7	NA	TGCAGCGTTGCAGAGGGGGGGTTCTACGAGCAGTACTTC	CSVAEGGFYEQYF
NA	TRBV6-6	TRBJ1-1	NA	TGTGCCACCCGGGTGGGGCTGAACACTGAAGCTTTCTTT	CATRVGLNTEAFF
NA	TRBV29-1	TRBJ2-2	TRBD2	TGCAGCGCCTGGGGGAGGGCAGCGGGCACCGGGGAGCTGTTTTTT	CSAWGRAAGTGELFF
once	TRBV6-5	TRBJ2-1	TRBD2	TGTGCCAGCAAGCCGGGACTAGCGCACAATGAGCAGTTCTTC	CASKPGLAHNEQFF
NA	TRBV19	TRBJ1-2	NA	TGTGCCAGTAGCCCCTTCGGAGGGGGGGGCAACTATGGCTACACCTTC	CASSPFGGGGNYGYTF
NA	TRBV5-4	TRBJ1-2	NA	TGTGCCAGCAGCGGGGCTGCCTATGGCTACACCTTC	CASSGAAYGYTF
NA	TRBV9	TRBJ2-5	TRBD2	TGTGCCAGCAGCGTTGGACTAGCTGGAGAGACCCAGTACTTC	CASSVGLAGETQYF
once	TRBV6-5	TRBJ2-7	NA	TGTGCCAGCAGACCCGGACTTGGGACCTACGAGCAGTACTTC	CASRPGLGTYEQYF
NA	TRBV7-6	TRBJ2-2	NA	TGTGCCAGCAGCTTAGCCCCGGGCGGGACCCTCACCGGGGAGCTGTTTTTT	CASSLAPGGTLTGELFF
NA	TRBV5-1	TRBJ2-2	TRBD2	TGCGCCAGCAGCTTGGATACTAGCGGGGCCGGGGAGCTGTTTTTT	CASSLDTSGAGELFF
NA	TRBV5-1	TRBJ2-1	TRBD2	TGCGCCAGCAGCCCGAGAGGGACTAGCGGGATGGACAATGAGCAGTTCTTC	CASSPRGTSGMDNEQFF
NA	TRBV5-6	TRBJ1-2	TRBD1	TGTGCCAGCAGCTACGGGACAGGCAACTATGGCTACACCTTC	CASSYGTGNYGYTF
NA	TRBV10-3	TRBJ2-7	NA	TGTGCCATCAGTGGAGGGGGGGCATGGGGGGTTGGCAGGGGTGCCTACGAGCAGTACTTC	CAISGGGAWGVGRGAYEQYF
NA	TRBV18	TRBJ2-3	TRBD2	TGTGCCAGCTCACCACGGACTAGCGGAAGCACAGATACGCAGTATTTT	CASSPRTSGSTDTQYF
NA	TRBV7-9	TRBJ2-7	NA	TGTGCCAGCAGCTTAGCCCTGACTCCAGCTGAGGGCTCCTACGAGCAGTACTTC	CASSLALTPAEGSYEQYF
NA	TRBV6-6	TRBJ1-2	NA	TGTGCCAGCAGTGAGGCTAACTATGGCTACACCTTC	CASSEANYGYTF
NA	TRBV5-1	TRBJ2-1	NA	TGCGCCAGCAGCTTGGCGGGTGAGCAGTTCTTC	CASSLAGEQFF
NA	TRBV6-1	TRBJ1-1	NA	TGTGCCAGCAGTGAATTTGACTACACTGAAGCTTTCTTT	CASSEFDYTEAFF
NA	TRBV19	TRBJ2-2	TRBD2	TGTGCCAGTAGTTCCTGGACTAGAAGGTCGGACACCGGGGAGCTGTTTTTT	CASSSWTRRSDTGELFF
few	TRBV5-5	TRBJ2-1	TRBD2	TGTGCCAGCAGCTGGGATGATGGGAGGGCCAAAGAGCAGTTCTTC	CASSWDDGRAKEQFF
NA	TRBV6-1	TRBJ1-1	NA	TGTGCCAGCAGTGAACATCCATTACAGGGAGGGACTGAAGCTTTCTTT	CASSEHPLQGGTEAFF
few	TRBV29-1	TRBJ1-2	NA	TGCAGCGTTGAAGACGGGGGGCTTGGCTACACCTTC	CSVEDGGLGYTF
once	TRBV19	TRBJ1-1	TRBD1	TGTGCCAGTCACGACAGGGGCCACATCCTTAATGAAGCTTTCTTT	CASHDRGHILNEAFF
once	TRBV5-4	TRBJ2-7	NA	TGTGCCAGCAGCTTGGGCCGGTTAGTAGAAGGGTCCTACGAGCAGTACTTC	CASSLGRLVEGSYEQYF
NA	TRBV6-1	TRBJ2-1	NA	TGTGCCAGCAGTGAAATGGACAGTCACAATGAGCAGTTCTTC	CASSEMDSHNEQFF
NA	TRBV7-8	TRBJ2-1	TRBD2	TGTGCCAGCAGCGGCGATAGCGGGAGCGGGGCGCGGTTCTTC	CASSGDSGSGARFF
NA	TRBV9	TRBJ2-1	NA	TGTGCCAGCAGCGTAGCTTATTCGGGCGGACCCTCCTACAATGAGCAGTTCTTC	CASSVAYSGGPSYNEQFF
NA	TRBV5-1	TRBJ2-7	TRBD1	TGCGCCAGCAGCATGACAGGGATGAACGAGCAGTACTTC	CASSMTGMNEQYF
NA	TRBV9	TRBJ2-2	TRBD2	TGTGCCAGCAGCGGACAAACTAGCGACACCGGGGAGCTGTTTTTT	CASSGQTSDTGELFF
NA	TRBV4-1	TRBJ2-5	NA	TGCGCCAGCAGCCTATACGGGGGTGGCGGCGAGACCCAGTACTTC	CASSLYGGGGETQYF
NA	TRBV9	TRBJ2-3	TRBD2	TGTGCCAGCAGCGTAACGGCTAGCGGGAGTATGGGAGATACGCAGTATTTT	CASSVTASGSMGDTQYF
NA	TRBV5-1	TRBJ1-1	TRBD1	TGCGCCAGCAGCGAACAGGGGTACACGAACACTGAAGCTTTCTTT	CASSEQGYTNTEAFF
many	TRBV25-1	TRBJ2-3	TRBD2	TGTGCCAGCAGCCAACCCGGGACTAGCGCACCTCTCACAGATACGCAGTATTTT	CASSQPGTSAPLTDTQYF
NA	TRBV7-7	TRBJ2-7	TRBD1	TGTGCCAGCAGCTTAGACAGGGGGAACGAGCAGTACTTC	CASSLDRGNEQYF
NA	TRBV18	TRBJ1-4	TRBD1	TGTGCCAGCTCACCACGGACAGGGGAAGGAGAAAAACTGTTTTTT	CASSPRTGEGEKLFF
NA	TRBV30	TRBJ2-2	NA	TGTGCCTGGGGGGCAACTGTCACCGGGGAGCTGTTTTTT	CAWGATVTGELFF
NA	TRBV11-1	TRBJ2-6	NA	TGTGCCAGCAGCTTTCGTGCCTTCTCTGGGGCCAACGTCCTGACTTTC	CASSFRAFSGANVLTF
NA	TRBV5-6	TRBJ2-5	TRBD1	TGTGCCAGCAGCTGGAGGACAGGGGGGCAAGAGACCCAGTACTTC	CASSWRTGGQETQYF
NA	TRBV19	TRBJ2-1	TRBD1	TGTGCCAGTAGTATGGCCGGGGACAGGGAGCAGTTCTTC	CASSMAGDREQFF
NA	TRBV7-8	TRBJ2-3	TRBD2	TGTGCCAGCAGCCCTCGTCTAGCGGGAGTAACAGATACGCAGTATTTT	CASSPRLAGVTDTQYF
NA	TRBV5-1	TRBJ1-1	NA	TGCGCCAGCAGCTTGGGAACAGGGTTGGGGACTGAAGCTTTCTTT	CASSLGTGLGTEAFF
NA	TRBV6-5	TRBJ1-1	NA	TGTGCCAGCACCAAACCCGGGAACACTGAAGCTTTCTTT	CASTKPGNTEAFF
once	TRBV7-9	TRBJ2-7	NA	TGTGCCAGCAGCTTAGATGCAGTTTCCTACGAGCAGTACTTC	CASSLDAVSYEQYF
NA	TRBV4-2	TRBJ1-1	NA	TGTGCCAGCAGCCAAGGACGGACGACGGAAGCTTTCTTT	CASSQGRTTEAFF
NA	TRBV18	TRBJ2-7	TRBD2	TGTGCCAGCTCACCACTTCGACTAGCGGGAGGTTCTAGCCACGAGCAGTACTTC	CASSPLRLAGGSSHEQYF
NA	TRBV5-4	TRBJ2-1	NA	TGTGCCAGCAGCTTCCAGGTAGCGGACAATGAGCAGTTCTTC	CASSFQVADNEQFF
NA	TRBV5-4	TRBJ2-7	TRBD2	TGTGCCCTTGGTATGAGCGGGAGTCTGAACGAGCAGTACTTC	CALGMSGSLNEQYF
NA	TRBV19	TRBJ2-1	NA	TGTGCCAGTAGTATACTAGGGGGGAGCTCCTACAATGAGCAGTTCTTC	CASSILGGSSYNEQFF
NA	TRBV11-3	TRBJ2-1	NA	TGTGCCAGCAGCCCCTCCCTTAACAATGAGCAGTTCTTC	CASSPSLNNEQFF
NA	TRBV7-8	TRBJ2-7	NA	TGTGCCAGCAGCCCCCTAAGCGTTAGCTCCTACGAGCAGTACTTC	CASSPLSVSSYEQYF